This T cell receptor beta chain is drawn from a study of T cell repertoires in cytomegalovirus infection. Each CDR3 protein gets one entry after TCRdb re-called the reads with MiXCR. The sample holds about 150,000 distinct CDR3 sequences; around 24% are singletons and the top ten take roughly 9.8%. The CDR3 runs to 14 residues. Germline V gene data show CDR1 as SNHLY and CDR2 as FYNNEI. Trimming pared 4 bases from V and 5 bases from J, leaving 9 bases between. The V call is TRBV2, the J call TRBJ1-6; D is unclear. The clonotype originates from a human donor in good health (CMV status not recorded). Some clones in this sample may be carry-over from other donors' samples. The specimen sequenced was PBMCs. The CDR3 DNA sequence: TGTGCCAGCAGTGTTACACAGAATAATTCACCCCTCCACTTT. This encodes CASSVTQNNSPLHF.